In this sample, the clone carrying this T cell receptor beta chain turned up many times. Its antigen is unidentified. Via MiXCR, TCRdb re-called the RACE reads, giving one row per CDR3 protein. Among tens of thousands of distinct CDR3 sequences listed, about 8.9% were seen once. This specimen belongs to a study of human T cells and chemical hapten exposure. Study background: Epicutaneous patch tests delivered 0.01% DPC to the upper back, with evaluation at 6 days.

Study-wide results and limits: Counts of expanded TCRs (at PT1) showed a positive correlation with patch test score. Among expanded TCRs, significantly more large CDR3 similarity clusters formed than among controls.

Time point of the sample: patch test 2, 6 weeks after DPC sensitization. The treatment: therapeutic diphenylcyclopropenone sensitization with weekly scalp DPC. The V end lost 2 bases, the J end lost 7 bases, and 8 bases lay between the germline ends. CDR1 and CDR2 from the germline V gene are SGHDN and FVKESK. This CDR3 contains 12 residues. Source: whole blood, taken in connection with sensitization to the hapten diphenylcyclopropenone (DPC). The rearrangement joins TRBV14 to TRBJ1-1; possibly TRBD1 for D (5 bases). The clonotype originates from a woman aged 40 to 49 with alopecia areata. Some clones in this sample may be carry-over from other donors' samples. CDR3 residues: CASSQNRIEAFF. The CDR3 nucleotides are TGTGCCAGCAGCCAAAACAGGATTGAAGCTTTCTTT.